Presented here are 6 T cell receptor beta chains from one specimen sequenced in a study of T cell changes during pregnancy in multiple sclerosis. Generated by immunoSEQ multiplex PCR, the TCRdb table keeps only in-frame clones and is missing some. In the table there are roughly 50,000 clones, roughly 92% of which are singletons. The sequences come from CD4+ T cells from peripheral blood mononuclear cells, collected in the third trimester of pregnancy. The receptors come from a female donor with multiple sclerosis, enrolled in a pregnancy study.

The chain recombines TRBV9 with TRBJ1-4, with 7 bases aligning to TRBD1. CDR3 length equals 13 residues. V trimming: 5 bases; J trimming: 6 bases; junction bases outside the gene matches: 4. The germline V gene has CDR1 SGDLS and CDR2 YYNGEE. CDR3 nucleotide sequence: TGTGCCAGCAGGTCCGGGACAGATGAAAAACTGTTTTTT. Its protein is CASRSGTDEKLFF.

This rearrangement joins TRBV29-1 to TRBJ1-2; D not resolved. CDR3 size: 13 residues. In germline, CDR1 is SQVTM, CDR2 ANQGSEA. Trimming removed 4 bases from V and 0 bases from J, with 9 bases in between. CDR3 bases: TGCAGCGTTGGGGTCAGGACTAACTATGGCTACACCTTC. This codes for CSVGVRTNYGYTF.

In nucleotides, the CDR3 is TGTGCCAGCAGCCAAAGCGGGAGGGTTCACAATGAGCAGTTCTTC. Its translation is CASSQSGRVHNEQFF. This rearrangement joins TRBV4-2 to TRBJ2-1, with 10 bases matching TRBD2. Trimming took 2 bases from V and 5 from J; bases not matched to a gene: 3. CDR3 length equals 15 residues. The germline V gene encodes CDR1 LGHNA and CDR2 YNFKEQ.

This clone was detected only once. The CDR3: CASSLELGGYTGELFF. CDR3 nucleotides: TGCGCCAGCAGCCTAGAACTCGGAGGGTACACCGGGGAGCTGTTTTTT. The rearrangement joins TRBV4-1 to TRBJ2-2, with a weak D call TRBD2 (6 bases). CDR1 is MGHRA, CDR2 YSYEKL, per germline. Trimming left V 4 bases short and J 3 bases short, with 15 bases between. This CDR3 has 16 residues.

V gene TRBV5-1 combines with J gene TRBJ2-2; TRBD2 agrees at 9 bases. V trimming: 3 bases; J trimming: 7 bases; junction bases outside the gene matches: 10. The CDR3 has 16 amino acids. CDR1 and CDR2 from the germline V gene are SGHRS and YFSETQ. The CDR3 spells CASSSAPSGRLGELFF. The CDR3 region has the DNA TGCGCCAGCAGCTCCGCCCCCAGCGGGAGGCTCGGGGAGCTGTTTTTT.

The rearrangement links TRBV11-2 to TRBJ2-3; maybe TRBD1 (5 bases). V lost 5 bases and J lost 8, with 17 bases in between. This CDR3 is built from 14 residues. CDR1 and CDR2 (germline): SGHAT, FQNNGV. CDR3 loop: CASSQGTVGGTQYF. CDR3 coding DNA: TGTGCCAGCAGCCAGGGTACGGTCGGTGGTACGCAGTATTTT.